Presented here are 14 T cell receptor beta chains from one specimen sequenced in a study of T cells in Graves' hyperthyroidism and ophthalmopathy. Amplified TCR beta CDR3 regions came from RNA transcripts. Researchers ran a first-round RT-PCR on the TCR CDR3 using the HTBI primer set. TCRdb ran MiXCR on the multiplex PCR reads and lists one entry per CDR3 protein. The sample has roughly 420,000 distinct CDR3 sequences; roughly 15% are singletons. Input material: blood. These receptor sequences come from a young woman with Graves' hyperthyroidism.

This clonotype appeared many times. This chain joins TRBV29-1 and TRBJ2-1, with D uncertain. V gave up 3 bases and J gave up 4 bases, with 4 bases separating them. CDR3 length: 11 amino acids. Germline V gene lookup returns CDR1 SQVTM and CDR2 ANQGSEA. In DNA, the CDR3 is TGCAGCGTTGACCGATACAATGAGCAGTTCTTC. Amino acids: CSVDRYNEQFF.

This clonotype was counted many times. This chain's CDR3 is CASSHALERGLYNEQFF. CDR3 nucleotide sequence: TGTGCCAGCAGCCATGCCCTTGAGAGGGGGCTATACAATGAGCAGTTCTTC. The chain carries TRBV3-1 and TRBJ2-1, with 7 bases that match TRBD1. With 3 bases clipped from V and 4 bases from J, the junction kept 12 bases outside the gene matches. Germline lookup yields CDR1 LGHDT and CDR2 YNNKEL (reference sequence). The CDR3 has 17 amino acids.

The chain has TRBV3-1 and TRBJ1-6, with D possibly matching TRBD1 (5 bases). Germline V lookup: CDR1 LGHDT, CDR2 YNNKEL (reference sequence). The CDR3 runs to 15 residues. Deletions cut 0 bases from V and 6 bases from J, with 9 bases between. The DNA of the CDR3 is TGTGCCAGCAGCCAAGAAACCAGGGCTAATTCACCCCTCCACTTT. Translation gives CASSQETRANSPLHF.

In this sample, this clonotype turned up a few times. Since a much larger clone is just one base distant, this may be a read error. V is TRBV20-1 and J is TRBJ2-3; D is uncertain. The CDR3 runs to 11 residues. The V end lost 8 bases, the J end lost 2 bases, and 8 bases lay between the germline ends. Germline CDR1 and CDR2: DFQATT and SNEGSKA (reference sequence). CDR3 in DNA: TGCAGTACTCACCTCACAGATACGCAGTATTTT. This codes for CSTHLTDTQYF.

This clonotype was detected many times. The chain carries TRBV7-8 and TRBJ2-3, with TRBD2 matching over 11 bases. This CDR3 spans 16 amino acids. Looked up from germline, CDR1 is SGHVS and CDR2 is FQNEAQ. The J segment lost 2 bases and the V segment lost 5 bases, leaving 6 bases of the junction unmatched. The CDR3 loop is CASSPASGRITDTQYF. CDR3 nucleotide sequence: TGTGCCAGCAGCCCGGCTAGCGGGAGGATCACAGATACGCAGTATTTT.

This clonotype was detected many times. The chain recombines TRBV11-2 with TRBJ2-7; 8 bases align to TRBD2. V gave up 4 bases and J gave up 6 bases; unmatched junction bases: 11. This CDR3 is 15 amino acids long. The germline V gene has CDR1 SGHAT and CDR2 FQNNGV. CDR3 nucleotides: TGTGCCAGCAGCTCCCACGGGACTAGATCGGGCGAGCAGTACTTC. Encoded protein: CASSSHGTRSGEQYF.

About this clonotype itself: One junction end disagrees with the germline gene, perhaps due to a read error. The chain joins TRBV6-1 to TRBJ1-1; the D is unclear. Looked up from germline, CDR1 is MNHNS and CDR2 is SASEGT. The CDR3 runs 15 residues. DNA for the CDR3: TGTGCCAGCAGTGAAGCGCCAACCATGAACACCGAAGCTTTCTTT. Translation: CASSEAPTMNTEAFF.

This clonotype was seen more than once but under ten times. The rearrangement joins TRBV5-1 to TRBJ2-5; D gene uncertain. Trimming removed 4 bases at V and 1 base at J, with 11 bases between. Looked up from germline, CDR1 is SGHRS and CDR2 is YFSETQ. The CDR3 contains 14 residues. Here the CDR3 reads CASSRQGAQETQYF. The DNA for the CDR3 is TGCGCCAGCAGCCGACAAGGAGCCCAAGAGACCCAGTACTTC.

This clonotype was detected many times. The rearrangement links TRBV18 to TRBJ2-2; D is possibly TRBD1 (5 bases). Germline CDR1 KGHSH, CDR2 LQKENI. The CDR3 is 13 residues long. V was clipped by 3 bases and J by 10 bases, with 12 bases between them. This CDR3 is CASSPWAREELFF. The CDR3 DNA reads TGTGCCAGCTCACCTTGGGCCAGGGAGGAGCTGTTTTTT.

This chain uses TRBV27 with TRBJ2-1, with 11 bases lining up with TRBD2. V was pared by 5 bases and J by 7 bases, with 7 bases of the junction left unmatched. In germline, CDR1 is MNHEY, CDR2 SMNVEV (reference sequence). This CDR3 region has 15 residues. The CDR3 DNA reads TGTGCCAGCAGTAATCCCGGACTAGCGGGTAATGAGCAGTTCTTC. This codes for CASSNPGLAGNEQFF.

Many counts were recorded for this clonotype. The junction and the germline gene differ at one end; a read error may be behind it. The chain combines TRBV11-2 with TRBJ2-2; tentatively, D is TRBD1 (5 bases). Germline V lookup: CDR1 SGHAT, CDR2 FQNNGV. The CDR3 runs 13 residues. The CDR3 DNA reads TGCGCCAGCAGCTTGGGGCGGACCGGGGAGCTGTTTTTT. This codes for CASSLGRTGELFF.

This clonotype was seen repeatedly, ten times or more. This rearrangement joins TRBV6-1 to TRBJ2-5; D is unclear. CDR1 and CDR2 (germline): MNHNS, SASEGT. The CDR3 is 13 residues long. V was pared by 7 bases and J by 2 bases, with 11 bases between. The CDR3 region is CASKRGAQETQYF. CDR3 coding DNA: TGTGCCAGCAAGAGAGGCGCACAAGAGACCCAGTACTTC.

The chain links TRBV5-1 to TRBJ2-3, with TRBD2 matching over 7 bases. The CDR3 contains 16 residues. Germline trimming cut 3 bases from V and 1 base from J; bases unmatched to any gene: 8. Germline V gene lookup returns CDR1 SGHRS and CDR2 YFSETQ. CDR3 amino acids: CASSWRAGEGTDTQYF. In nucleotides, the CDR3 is TGCGCCAGCAGCTGGCGGGCGGGAGAGGGCACAGATACGCAGTATTTT.

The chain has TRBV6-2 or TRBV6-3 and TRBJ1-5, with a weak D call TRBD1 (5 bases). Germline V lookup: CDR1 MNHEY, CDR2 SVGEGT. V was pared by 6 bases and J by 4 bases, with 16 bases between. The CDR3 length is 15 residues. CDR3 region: CASSLIGVPNQPQHF. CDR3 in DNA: TGTGCCAGCAGCCTAATAGGGGTCCCTAATCAGCCCCAGCATTTT.